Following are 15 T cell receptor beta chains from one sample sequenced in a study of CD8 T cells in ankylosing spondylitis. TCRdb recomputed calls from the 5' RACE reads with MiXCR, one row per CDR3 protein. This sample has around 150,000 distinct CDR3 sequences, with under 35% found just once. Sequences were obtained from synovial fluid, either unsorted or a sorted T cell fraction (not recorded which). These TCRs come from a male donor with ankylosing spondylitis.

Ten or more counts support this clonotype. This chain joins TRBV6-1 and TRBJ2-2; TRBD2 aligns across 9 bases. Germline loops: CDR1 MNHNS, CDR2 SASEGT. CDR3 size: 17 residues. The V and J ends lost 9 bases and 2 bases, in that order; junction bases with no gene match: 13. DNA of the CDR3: TGTGCCAGTCGGAGGGGTAGCGGGGGAACCAACACCGGGGAGCTGTTTTTT. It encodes CASRRGSGGTNTGELFF.

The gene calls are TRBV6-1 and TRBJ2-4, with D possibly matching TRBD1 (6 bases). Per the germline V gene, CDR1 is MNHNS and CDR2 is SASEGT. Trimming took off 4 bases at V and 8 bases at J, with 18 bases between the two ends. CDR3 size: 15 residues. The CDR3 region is CASSVFQGEGDIQYF. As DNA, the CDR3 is TGTGCCAGCAGTGTATTCCAGGGTGAGGGGGACATTCAGTACTTC.

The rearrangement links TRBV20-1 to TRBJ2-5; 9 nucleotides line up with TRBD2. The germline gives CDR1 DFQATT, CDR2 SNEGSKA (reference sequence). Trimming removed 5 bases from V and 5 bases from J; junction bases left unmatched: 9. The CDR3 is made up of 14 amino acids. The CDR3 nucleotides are TGCAGTGCTTTTCTGGCGCGGGGGGGGGAGACCCAGTACTTC. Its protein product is CSAFLARGGETQYF.

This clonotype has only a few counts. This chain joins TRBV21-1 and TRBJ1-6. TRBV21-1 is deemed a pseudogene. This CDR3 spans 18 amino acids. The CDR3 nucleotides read TGTGCCAGAGCCCACGGCCGGGCCCCGAATCCTTATAATTCACCCCTCCACTTT. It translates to CARAHGRAPNPYNSPLHF.

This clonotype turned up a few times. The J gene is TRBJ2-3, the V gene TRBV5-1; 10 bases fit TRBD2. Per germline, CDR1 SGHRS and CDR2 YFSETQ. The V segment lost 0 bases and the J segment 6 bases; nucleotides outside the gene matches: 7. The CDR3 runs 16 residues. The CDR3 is CASSLAPSGSMDTQYF. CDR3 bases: TGCGCCAGCAGCTTGGCCCCTAGCGGGAGTATGGATACGCAGTATTTT.

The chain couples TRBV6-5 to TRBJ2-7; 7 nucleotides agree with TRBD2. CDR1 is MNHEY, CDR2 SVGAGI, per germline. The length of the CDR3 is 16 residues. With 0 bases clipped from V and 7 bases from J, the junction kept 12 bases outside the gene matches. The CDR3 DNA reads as TGTGCCAGCAGTTACTCCCCCCTAGGGGAAGCGGGGGAGCAGTACTTC. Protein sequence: CASSYSPLGEAGEQYF.

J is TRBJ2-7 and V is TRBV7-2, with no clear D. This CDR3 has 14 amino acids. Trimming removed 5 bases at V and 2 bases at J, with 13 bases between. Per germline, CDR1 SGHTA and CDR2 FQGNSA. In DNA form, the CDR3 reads TGTGCCAGCAGCCCTCGGGCGGTTCCCTACGAGCAGTACTTC. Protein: CASSPRAVPYEQYF.

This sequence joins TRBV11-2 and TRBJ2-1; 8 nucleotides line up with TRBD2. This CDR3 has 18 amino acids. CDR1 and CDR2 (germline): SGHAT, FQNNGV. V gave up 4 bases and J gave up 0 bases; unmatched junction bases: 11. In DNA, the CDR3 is TGTGCCAGCAGCTCACCCTTTGGACTAGCCTACTCCTACAATGAGCAGTTCTTC. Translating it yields CASSSPFGLAYSYNEQFF.

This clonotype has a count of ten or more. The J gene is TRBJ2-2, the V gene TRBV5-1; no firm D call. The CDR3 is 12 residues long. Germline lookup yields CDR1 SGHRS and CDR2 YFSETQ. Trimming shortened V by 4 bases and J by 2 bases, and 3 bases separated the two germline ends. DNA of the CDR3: TGCGCCAGCAGCCCAAACACCGGGGAGCTGTTTTTT. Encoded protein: CASSPNTGELFF.

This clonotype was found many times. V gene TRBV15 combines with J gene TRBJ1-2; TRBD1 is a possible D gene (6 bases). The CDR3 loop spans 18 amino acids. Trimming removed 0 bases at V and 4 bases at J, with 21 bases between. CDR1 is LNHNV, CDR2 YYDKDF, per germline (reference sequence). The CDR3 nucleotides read TGTGCCACCAGCAGAGACTTCCCCAACACAGGGTCCAGCTATGGCTACACCTTC. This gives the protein CATSRDFPNTGSSYGYTF.

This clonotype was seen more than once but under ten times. This CDR3 reads CASSLGAYNEQFF. The CDR3 nucleotides are TGTGCCAGTAGCCTGGGCGCCTACAATGAGCAGTTCTTC. The V gene is TRBV19, the J gene TRBJ2-1, with no clear D. V was shortened by 6 bases and J by 2 bases, with 8 bases between the two germline ends. Per the germline V gene, CDR1 is LNHDA and CDR2 is SQIVND (reference sequence). The CDR3 consists of 13 residues.

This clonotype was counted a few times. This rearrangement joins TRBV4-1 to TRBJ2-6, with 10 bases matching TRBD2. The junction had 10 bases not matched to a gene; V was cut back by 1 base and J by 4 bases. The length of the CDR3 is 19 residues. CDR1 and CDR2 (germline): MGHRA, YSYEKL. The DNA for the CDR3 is TGCGCCAGCAGCCAAGTCGAAGGGACTAGCGCAGCCGGGGCCAACGTCCTGACTTTC. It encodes CASSQVEGTSAAGANVLTF.

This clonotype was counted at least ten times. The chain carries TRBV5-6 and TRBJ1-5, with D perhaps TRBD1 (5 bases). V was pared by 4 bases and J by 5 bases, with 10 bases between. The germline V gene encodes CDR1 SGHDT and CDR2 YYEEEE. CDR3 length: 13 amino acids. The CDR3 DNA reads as TGTGCCAGCAGCGGGCGGGGCGATCAGCCCCAGCATTTT. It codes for CASSGRGDQPQHF.

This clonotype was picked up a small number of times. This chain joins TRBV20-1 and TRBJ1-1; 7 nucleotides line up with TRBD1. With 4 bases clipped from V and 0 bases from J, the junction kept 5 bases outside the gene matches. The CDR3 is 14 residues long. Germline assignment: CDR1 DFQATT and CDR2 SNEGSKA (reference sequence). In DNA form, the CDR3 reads TGCAGTGCTATAGACAGGGCCCTGAACACTGAAGCTTTCTTT. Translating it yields CSAIDRALNTEAFF.

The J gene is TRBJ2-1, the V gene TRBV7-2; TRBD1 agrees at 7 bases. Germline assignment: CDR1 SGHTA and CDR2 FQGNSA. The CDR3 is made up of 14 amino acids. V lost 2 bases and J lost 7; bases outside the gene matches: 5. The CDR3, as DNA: TGTGCCAGCAGCTTATTCAGGGGACAGAATGAGCAGTTCTTC. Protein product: CASSLFRGQNEQFF.